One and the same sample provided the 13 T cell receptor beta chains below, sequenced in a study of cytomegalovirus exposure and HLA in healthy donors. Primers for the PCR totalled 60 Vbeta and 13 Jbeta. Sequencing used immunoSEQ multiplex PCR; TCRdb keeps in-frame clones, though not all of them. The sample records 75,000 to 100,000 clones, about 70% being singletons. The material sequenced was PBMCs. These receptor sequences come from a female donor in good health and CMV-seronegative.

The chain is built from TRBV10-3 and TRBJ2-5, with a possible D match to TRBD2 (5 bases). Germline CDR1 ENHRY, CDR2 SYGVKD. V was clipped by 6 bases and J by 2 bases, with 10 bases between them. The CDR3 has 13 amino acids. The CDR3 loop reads CAIRPGSQETQYF. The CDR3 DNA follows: TGTGCCATCAGGCCGGGGTCTCAAGAGACCCAGTACTTC.

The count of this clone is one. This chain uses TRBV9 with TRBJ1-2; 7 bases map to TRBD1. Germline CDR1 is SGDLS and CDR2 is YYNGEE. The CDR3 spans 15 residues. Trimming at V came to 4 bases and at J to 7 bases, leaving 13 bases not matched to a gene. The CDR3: CASSTQTGDGFGYTF. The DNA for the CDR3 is TGTGCCAGCAGCACTCAAACAGGGGATGGTTTTGGCTACACCTTC.

CDR3 region: CASSPRGLWNTEAFF. The CDR3 DNA sequence: TGTGCCAGCAGCCCACGGGGGTTATGGAACACTGAAGCTTTCTTT. The gene calls are TRBV7-9 and TRBJ1-1, with D perhaps TRBD1 (5 bases). Trimming left V 5 bases short and J 1 base short, with 14 bases between. Germline V CDR1 and CDR2: SEHNR, FQNEAQ (reference sequence). The CDR3 is 15 residues long.

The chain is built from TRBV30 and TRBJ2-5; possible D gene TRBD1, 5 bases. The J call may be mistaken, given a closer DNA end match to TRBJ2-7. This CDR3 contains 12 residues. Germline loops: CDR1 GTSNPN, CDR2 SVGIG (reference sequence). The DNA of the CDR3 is TGTGCCTGGAGTTCAGGGAAATACGAGCAGTACTTC. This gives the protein CAWSSGKYEQYF.

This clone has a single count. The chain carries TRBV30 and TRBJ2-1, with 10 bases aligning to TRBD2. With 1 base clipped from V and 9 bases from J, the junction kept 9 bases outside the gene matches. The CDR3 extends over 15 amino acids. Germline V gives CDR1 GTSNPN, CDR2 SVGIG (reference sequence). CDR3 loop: CAWSGPAGGFSEQFF. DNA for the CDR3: TGTGCCTGGAGTGGCCCAGCGGGGGGGTTTAGTGAGCAGTTCTTC.

The CDR3 coding sequence is TGTGCCAGCAGCCCCATGACCGGGGAGCTGTTTTTT. Protein sequence: CASSPMTGELFF. The chain uses TRBV11-2 and TRBJ2-2, with D unresolved. The CDR3 is 12 amino acids. Germline V gene sequence: CDR1 SGHAT, CDR2 FQNNGV. Trimming pared 5 bases from V and 5 bases from J, leaving 6 bases between.

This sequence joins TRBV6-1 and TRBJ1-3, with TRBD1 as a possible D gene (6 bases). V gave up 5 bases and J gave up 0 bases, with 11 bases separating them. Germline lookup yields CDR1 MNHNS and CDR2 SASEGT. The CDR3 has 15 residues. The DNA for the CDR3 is TGTGCCAGCAGTAATGGGGGACACTCTGGAAACACCATATATTTT. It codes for CASSNGGHSGNTIYF.

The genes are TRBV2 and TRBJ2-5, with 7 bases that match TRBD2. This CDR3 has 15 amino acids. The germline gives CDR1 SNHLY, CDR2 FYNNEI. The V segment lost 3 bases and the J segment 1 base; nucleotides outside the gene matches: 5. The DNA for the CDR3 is TGTGCCAGCAGTGACCGGCCTAGCGGCCAAGAGACCCAGTACTTC. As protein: CASSDRPSGQETQYF. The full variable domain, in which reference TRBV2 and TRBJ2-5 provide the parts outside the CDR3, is EPEVTQTPSHQVTQMGQEVILRCVPISNHLYFYWYRQILGQKVEFLVSFYNNEISEKSEIFDDQFSVERPDGSNFTLKIRSTKLEDSAMYFCASSDRPSGQETQYFGPGTRLLVL.

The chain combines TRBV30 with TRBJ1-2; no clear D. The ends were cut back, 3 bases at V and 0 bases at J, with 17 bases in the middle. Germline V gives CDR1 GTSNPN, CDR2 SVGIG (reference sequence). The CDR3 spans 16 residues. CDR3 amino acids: CAWSQARRIPNYGYTF. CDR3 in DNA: TGTGCCTGGAGCCAGGCCCGAAGGATTCCTAACTATGGCTACACCTTC.

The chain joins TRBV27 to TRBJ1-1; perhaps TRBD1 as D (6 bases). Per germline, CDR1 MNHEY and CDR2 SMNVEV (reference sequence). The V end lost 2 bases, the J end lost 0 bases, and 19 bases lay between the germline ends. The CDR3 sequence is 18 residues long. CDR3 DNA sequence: TGTGCCAGCAGTTTAAAGTCAGGGGTGGGTCGGATGAACACTGAAGCTTTCTTT. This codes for CASSLKSGVGRMNTEAFF.

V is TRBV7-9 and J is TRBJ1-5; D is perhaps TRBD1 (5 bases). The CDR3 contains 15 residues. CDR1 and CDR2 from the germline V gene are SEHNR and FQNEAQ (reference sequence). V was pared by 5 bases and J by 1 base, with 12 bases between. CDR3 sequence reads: CASSPSGGSNQPQHF. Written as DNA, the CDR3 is TGTGCCAGCAGCCCGAGCGGGGGGAGCAATCAGCCCCAGCATTTT.

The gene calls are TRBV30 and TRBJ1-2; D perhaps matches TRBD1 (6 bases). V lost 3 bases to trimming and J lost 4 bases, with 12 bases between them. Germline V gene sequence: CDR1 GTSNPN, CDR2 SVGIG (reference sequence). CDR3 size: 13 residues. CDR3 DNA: TGTGCCTGGAGCCCAGGACAGTTCTATGGCTACACCTTC. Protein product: CAWSPGQFYGYTF.

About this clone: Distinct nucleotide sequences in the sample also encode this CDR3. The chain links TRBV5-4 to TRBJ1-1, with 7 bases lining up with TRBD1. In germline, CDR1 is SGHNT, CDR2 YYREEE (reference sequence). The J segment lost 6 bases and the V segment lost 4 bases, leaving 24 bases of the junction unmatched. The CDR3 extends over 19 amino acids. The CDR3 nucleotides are TGTGCCAGCAGCACCGGTCGATCAGGGGGATCTCGCGTTGTACCTGAAGCTTTCTTT. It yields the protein CASSTGRSGGSRVVPEAFF.